A single sample gave rise to the 5 T cell receptor beta chains below, sequenced in a study of tumor-infiltrating lymphocytes in oesophageal squamous cell carcinoma (dated by TCRdb to 2016 to 2017). Receptor libraries were prepared by PCR. Sequencing instrument: Illumina HiSeq 2000. TCRdb ran its own pipeline on the public reads, namely fastp trimming at Q25 and MiXCR clone calling, and kept in-frame beta chains. Every CDR3 protein is listed once, alongside the most common genes and DNA of its rows. For this sample there are over 20,000 distinct CDR3 sequences; approximately 34% appear just once. About 18% of the sample belongs to the ten largest clones. The sample comprised esophageal tumor tissue. The receptor set was obtained from a female donor with esophageal squamous cell carcinoma.

The rearrangement joins TRBV11-2 to TRBJ2-7; TRBD1 is a possible D gene (6 bases). The J call is in doubt because the DNA end fits TRBJ1-2 better. The CDR3 sequence is 14 residues long. CDR1 is SGHAT and CDR2 is FQNNGV in the germline V gene. The CDR3 protein is CASSFGTRSYGYTF. The CDR3 region has the DNA TGTGCCAGCAGCTTTGGGACACGGTCCTATGGCTACACCTTC.

At least ten counts were recorded for this clonotype. The chain uses TRBV6-1 and TRBJ1-2, with D possibly matching TRBD1 (5 bases). This CDR3 contains 14 residues. Per the germline V gene, CDR1 is MNHNS and CDR2 is SASEGT. The germline V and J ends were trimmed by 1 base and 7 bases, with 13 bases remaining between them. CDR3 nucleotide sequence: TGTGCCAGCAGTGAAGAGGGACGGCGCTTTGGCTACACCTTC. It codes for CASSEEGRRFGYTF.

V and J are TRBV30 and TRBJ1-3; 7 bases map to TRBD1. Germline trimming cut 3 bases from V and 1 base from J; bases unmatched to any gene: 6. The CDR3 is 15 amino acids. Looked up from germline, CDR1 is GTSNPN and CDR2 is SVGIG (reference sequence). The CDR3, as DNA: TGTGCCTGGAGCCGGGACAGTGGATCTGGAAACACCATATATTTT. The encoded protein is CAWSRDSGSGNTIYF.

The chain carries TRBV15 and TRBJ2-1; 10 nucleotides align to TRBD2. CDR3 length: 15 amino acids. The germline gives CDR1 LNHNV, CDR2 YYDKDF (reference sequence). V was clipped by 0 bases and J by 9 bases; unmatched bases: 5. The CDR3 is CATSRDLAGAGEQFF. CDR3 coding DNA: TGTGCCACCAGCAGAGATCTAGCGGGAGCGGGTGAGCAGTTCTTC. Combining the CDR3 with reference TRBV15 and TRBJ2-1 gives the whole variable domain DAMVIQNPRYQVTQFGKPVTLSCSQTLNHNVMYWYQQKSSQAPKLLFHYYDKDFNNEADTPDNFQSRRPNTSFCFLDIRSPGLGDTAMYLCATSRDLAGAGEQFFGPGTRLTVL.

V usage is TRBV29-1 and J usage is TRBJ2-5, with 10 nucleotides matching TRBD1. The J call is doubtful: the DNA matches TRBJ2-1 better. CDR3 length equals 15 residues. The germline V gene encodes CDR1 SQVTM and CDR2 ANQGSEA. This CDR3 is CSVGSSGQGGNEQFF. The DNA of the CDR3 is TGCAGCGTGGGCTCCTCCGGACAGGGGGGAAATGAGCAGTTCTTC.